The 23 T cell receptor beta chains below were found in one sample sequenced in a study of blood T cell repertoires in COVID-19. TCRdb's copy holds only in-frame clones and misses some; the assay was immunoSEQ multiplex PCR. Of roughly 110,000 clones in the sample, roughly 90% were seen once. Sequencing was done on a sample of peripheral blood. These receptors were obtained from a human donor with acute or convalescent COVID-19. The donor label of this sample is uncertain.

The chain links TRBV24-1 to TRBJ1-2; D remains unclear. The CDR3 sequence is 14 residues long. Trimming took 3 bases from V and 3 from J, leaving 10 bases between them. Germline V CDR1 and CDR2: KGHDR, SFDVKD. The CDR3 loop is CATSDATGYYGYTF. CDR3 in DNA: TGTGCCACCAGTGATGCCACGGGGTACTATGGCTACACCTTC.

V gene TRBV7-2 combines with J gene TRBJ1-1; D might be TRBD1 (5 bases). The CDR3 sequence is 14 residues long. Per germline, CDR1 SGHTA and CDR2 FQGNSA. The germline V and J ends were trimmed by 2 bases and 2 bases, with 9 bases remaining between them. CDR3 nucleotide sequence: TGTGCCAGCAGCTTATATGGACAAAACACTGAAGCTTTCTTT. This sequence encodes CASSLYGQNTEAFF. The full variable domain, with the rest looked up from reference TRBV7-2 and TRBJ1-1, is GAGVSQSPSNKVTEKGKDVELRCDPISGHTALYWYRQSLGQGLEFLIYFQGNSAPDKSGLPSDRFSAERTGGSVSTLTIQRTQQEDSAVYLCASSLYGQNTEAFFGQGTRLTVV.

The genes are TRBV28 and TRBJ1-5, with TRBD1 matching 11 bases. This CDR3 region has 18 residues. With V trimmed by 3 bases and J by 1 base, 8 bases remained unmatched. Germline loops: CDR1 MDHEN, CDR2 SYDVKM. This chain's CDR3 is CASSFWRTGGRSNQPQHF. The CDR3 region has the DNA TGTGCCAGCAGTTTTTGGAGGACAGGGGGCAGGAGCAATCAGCCCCAGCATTTT.

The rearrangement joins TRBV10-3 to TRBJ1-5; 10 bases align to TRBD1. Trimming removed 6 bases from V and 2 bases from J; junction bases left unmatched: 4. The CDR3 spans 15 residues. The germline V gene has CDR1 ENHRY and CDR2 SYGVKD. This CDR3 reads CAISIGQGGNQPQHF. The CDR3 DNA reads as TGTGCCATCAGCATAGGACAGGGGGGCAATCAGCCCCAGCATTTT.

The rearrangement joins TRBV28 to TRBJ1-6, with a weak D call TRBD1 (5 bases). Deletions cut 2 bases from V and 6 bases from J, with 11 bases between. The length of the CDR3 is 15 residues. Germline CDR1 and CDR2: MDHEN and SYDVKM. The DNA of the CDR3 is TGTGCCAGCAGTTTAGCGGGACTAGTTAATTCACCCCTCCACTTT. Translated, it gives CASSLAGLVNSPLHF.

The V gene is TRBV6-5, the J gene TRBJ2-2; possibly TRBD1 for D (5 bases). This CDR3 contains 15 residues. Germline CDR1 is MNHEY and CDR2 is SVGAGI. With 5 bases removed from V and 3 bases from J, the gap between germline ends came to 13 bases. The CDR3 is CASSPGQGYTGELFF. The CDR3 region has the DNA TGTGCCAGCAGTCCCGGGCAGGGTTACACCGGGGAGCTGTTTTTT.

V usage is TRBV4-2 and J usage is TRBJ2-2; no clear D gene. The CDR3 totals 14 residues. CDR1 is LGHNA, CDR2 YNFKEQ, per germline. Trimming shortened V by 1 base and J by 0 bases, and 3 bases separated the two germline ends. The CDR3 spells CASSQGANTGELFF. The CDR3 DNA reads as TGTGCCAGCAGCCAAGGCGCGAACACCGGGGAGCTGTTTTTT.

DNA for the CDR3: TGTGCCTGGAGGTCCACAGGGTGGGATCAGCCCCAGCATTTT. Protein product: CAWRSTGWDQPQHF. The rearrangement links TRBV30 to TRBJ1-5; D is possibly TRBD1 (6 bases). The CDR3 runs to 14 residues. V lost 3 bases, J lost 5 bases, and 14 bases lay in between. CDR1 and CDR2 from the germline V gene are GTSNPN and SVGIG (reference sequence).

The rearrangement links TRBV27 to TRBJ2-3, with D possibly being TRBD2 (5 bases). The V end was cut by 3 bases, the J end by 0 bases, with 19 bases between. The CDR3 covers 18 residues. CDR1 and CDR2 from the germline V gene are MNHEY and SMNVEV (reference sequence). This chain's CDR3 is CASSFFGVDLSSTDTQYF. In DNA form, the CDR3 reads TGTGCCAGCAGTTTTTTCGGGGTTGACCTCTCGAGCACAGATACGCAGTATTTT.

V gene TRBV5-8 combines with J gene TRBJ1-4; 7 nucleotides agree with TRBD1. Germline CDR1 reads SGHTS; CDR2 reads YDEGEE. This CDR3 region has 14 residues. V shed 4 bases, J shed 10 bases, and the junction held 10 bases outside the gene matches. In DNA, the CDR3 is TGTGCCAGCAGCCCTTTGAGACAGGGCCGAAAACTGTTTTTT. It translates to CASSPLRQGRKLFF.

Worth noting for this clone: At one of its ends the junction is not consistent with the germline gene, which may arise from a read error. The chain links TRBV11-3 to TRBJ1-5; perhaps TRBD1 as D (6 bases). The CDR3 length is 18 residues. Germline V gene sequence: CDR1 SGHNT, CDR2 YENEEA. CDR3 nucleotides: TGTGCCAGCAGCCTAGAAACCCAGGGGTCGTATAGCAATCAGCCCCAGCATTTT. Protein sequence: CASSLETQGSYSNQPQHF.

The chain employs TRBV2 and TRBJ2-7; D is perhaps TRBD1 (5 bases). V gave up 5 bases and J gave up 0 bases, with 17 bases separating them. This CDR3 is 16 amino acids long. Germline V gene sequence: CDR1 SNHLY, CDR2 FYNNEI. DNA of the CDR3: TGTGCCAGCAGTAAACCAACTCTGACAGTCTCCTACGAGCAGTACTTC. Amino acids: CASSKPTLTVSYEQYF.

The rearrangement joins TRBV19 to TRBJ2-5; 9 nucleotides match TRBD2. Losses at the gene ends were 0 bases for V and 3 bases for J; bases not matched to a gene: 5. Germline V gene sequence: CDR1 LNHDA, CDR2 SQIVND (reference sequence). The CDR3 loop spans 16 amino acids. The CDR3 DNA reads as TGTGCCAGTAGTATAGATCCTAGCGGGGACGAAGAGACCCAGTACTTC. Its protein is CASSIDPSGDEETQYF.

CDR3 residues: CASSLNRENYGYTF. In DNA, the CDR3 is TGCGCCAGCAGTCTTAACAGGGAAAATTATGGCTACACCTTC. The chain carries TRBV23-1 and TRBJ1-2; D may be TRBD1 (6 bases). TRBV23-1 is marked as an open reading frame, function uncertain. Trimming cost V 4 bases and J 5 bases, with 14 bases left between them. The CDR3 spans 14 residues.

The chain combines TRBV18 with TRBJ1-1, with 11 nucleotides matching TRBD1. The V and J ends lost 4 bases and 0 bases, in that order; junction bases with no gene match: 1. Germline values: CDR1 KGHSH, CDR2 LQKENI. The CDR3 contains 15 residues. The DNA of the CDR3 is TGTGCCAGCTCACGGACAGGGGGCATGAACACTGAAGCTTTCTTT. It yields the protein CASSRTGGMNTEAFF.

The CDR3 sequence: CASSVSPPGQNAGNTIYF. CDR3 nucleotide sequence: TGTGCCAGCAGCGTATCCCCCCCCGGACAGAATGCTGGAAACACCATATATTTT. The rearrangement uses TRBV9 and TRBJ1-3; perhaps TRBD1 as D (6 bases). CDR3 length: 18 residues. From germline, CDR1 is SGDLS and CDR2 YYNGEE. With 1 base removed from V and 2 bases from J, the gap between germline ends came to 19 bases.

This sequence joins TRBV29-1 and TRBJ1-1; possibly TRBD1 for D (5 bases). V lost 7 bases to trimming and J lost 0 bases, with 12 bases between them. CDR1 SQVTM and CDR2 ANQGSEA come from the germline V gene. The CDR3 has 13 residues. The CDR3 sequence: CSAARQLNTEAFF. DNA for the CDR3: TGCAGCGCTGCGCGACAGTTGAACACTGAAGCTTTCTTT. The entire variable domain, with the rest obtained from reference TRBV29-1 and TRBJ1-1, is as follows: SAVISQKPSRDICQRGTSLTIQCQVDSQVTMMFWYRQQPGQSLTLIATANQGSEATYESGFVIDKFPISRPNLTFSTLTVSNMSPEDSSIYLCSAARQLNTEAFFGQGTRLTVV.

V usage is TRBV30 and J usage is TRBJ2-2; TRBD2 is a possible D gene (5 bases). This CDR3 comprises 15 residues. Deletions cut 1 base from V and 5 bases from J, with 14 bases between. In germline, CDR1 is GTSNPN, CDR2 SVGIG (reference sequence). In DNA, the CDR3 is TGTGCCTGGAGTGCCCTTGCGGGTGTGACCGGGGAGCTGTTTTTT. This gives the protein CAWSALAGVTGELFF.

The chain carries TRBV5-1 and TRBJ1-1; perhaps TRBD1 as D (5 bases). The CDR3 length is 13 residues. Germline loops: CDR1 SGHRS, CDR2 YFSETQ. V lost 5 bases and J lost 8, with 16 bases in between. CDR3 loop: CASSSDSNLEAFF. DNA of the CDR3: TGCGCCAGCAGTTCCGACAGCAACCTAGAAGCTTTCTTT.

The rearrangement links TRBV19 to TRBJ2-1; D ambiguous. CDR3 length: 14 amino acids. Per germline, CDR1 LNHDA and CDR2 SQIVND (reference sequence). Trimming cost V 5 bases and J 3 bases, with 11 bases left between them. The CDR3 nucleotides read TGTGCCAGTAGTGTCGACATATACTACAATGAGCAGTTCTTC. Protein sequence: CASSVDIYYNEQFF. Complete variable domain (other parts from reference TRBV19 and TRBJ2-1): DGGITQSPKYLFRKEGQNVTLSCEQNLNHDAMYWYRQDPGQGLRLIYYSQIVNDFQKGDIAEGYSVSREKKESFPLTVTSAQKNPTAFYLCASSVDIYYNEQFFGPGTRLTVL.

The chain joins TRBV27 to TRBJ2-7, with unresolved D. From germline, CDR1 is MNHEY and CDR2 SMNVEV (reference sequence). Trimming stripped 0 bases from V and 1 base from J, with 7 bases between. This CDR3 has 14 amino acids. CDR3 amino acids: CASSLSYSSYEQYF. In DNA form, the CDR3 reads TGTGCCAGCAGTTTATCGTACAGTTCCTACGAGCAGTACTTC.

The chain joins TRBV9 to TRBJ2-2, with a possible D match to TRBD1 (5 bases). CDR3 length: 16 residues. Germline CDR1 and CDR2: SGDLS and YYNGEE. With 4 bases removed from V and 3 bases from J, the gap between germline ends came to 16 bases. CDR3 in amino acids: CASSQNRYLDTGELFF. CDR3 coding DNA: TGTGCCAGCAGCCAGAACAGGTATCTAGACACCGGGGAGCTGTTTTTT.

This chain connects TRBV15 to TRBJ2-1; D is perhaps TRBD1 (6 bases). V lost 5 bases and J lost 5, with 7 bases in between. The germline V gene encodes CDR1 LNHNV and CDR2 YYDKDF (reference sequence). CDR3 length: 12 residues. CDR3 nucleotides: TGTGCCACCAGCCGGACAGACAATGAGCAGTTCTTC. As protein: CATSRTDNEQFF.